The rows below give T cell receptor beta chains drawn from one sample of a study of T cells in Graves' hyperthyroidism and ophthalmopathy. TCRdb reprocessed the multiplex PCR reads via MiXCR and lists one record per CDR3 protein. Of over 250,000 distinct CDR3 sequences in the sample, 25% to 30% were seen once. What was sequenced was blood. Source of these receptors: a man aged 40-55 years with Graves' hyperthyroidism that later progressed to Graves' ophthalmopathy. The CDR3 runs from the conserved cysteine through the conserved F or W. The D gene is left open where the match is weak. Clone size is shown for a subset of rows, as once, few, many or a class of expanded clone.

j_call,clone_size,v_call,d_call,cdr3_aa,cdr3_nt
TRBJ2-2,many,TRBV19,NA,CASQRWGPGDGELFF,TGTGCCAGTCAACGATGGGGGCCGGGGGACGGGGAGCTGTTTTTT
TRBJ1-1,many,TRBV7-9,NA,CASSLDTMNTEAFF,TGTGCCAGCAGCTTAGACACAATGAACACTGAAGCTTTCTTT
TRBJ2-7,many,TRBV29-1,NA,CSVVGSYAGASYEQYF,TGCAGCGTTGTTGGGTCTTACGCTGGGGCCTCCTACGAGCAGTACTTC
TRBJ1-3,many,TRBV12-3/TRBV12-4,NA,CASSQNSGNTIYF,TGTGCCAGCAGTCAAAACTCTGGAAACACCATATATTTT
TRBJ1-4,many,TRBV12-5,TRBD1,CASGLGQGNEKLFF,TGTGCTAGTGGTTTGGGACAGGGGAATGAAAAACTGTTTTTT
TRBJ1-1,many,TRBV7-8,NA,CASSLANMNTEAFF,TGTGCCAGCAGCTTAGCCAACATGAACACTGAAGCTTTCTTT
TRBJ2-5,many,TRBV20-1,TRBD2,CSARPRTSPETQYF,TGCAGTGCTAGACCTCGGACTAGCCCAGAGACCCAGTACTTC
TRBJ2-2,many,TRBV27,NA,CASSLWHTGELFF,TGTGCCAGCAGTCTATGGCACACCGGGGAGCTGTTTTTT
TRBJ1-2,many,TRBV28,TRBD1,CASSPRQGANYGYTF,TGTGCCAGCAGTCCAAGACAGGGGGCTAACTATGGCTACACCTTC
TRBJ2-2,many,TRBV4-2,NA,CASSRAFPGSAAAGELFF,TGTGCCAGCAGCCGAGCGTTTCCGGGTAGCGCTGCCGCCGGGGAGCTGTTTTTT
TRBJ1-2,many,TRBV14,NA,CASSRRSWGYTF,TGTGCCAGCAGCCGCCGGTCCTGGGGCTACACCTTC
TRBJ1-1,many,TRBV27,NA,CASSSPLGPGRDTEAFF,TGTGCCAGCAGTTCTCCCCTCGGTCCGGGCAGGGACACTGAAGCTTTCTTT
TRBJ1-1,many,TRBV12-3/TRBV12-4,NA,CASSPGTANTEAFF,TGTGCCAGCAGTCCCGGGACGGCCAACACTGAAGCTTTCTTT
TRBJ1-5,many,TRBV19,NA,CASSAGHPNQPQHF,TGTGCCAGTAGTGCGGGACACCCGAATCAGCCCCAGCATTTT
TRBJ2-3,many,TRBV10-3,TRBD2,CAISNRLGTSAKTDTQYF,TGTGCCATCAGCAACCGACTAGGGACTAGCGCGAAAACAGATACGCAGTATTTT
TRBJ1-2,NA,TRBV5-1,TRBD1,CASSTGQGYGYTF,TGCGCCAGCAGCACTGGACAGGGATATGGCTACACCTTC
TRBJ1-1,NA,TRBV19,NA,CASSMDRASNTEAFF,TGTGCCAGTAGTATGGACAGAGCCTCGAACACTGAAGCTTTCTTT
TRBJ2-7,many,TRBV12-3/TRBV12-4,NA,CASSLKVEQYF,TGTGCCAGCAGTTTAAAGGTCGAGCAGTACTTC
TRBJ2-7,many,TRBV5-1,NA,CASSLAPQGRDEQYF,TGCGCCAGCAGCTTGGCTCCTCAGGGGCGCGACGAGCAGTACTTC
TRBJ2-2,many,TRBV28,TRBD1,CASSLSDRDVWGTGELFF,TGTGCCAGCAGTTTATCTGACAGGGATGTCTGGGGCACCGGGGAGCTGTTTTTT
TRBJ2-7,NA,TRBV6-5,TRBD2,CASSYRLAGTYEQYF,TGTGCCAGCAGTTACCGACTAGCGGGGACCTACGAGCAGTACTTC
TRBJ2-7,few,TRBV19,TRBD1,CASSMPVGQGKGEQYF,TGTGCCAGTAGTATGCCAGTCGGACAGGGGAAAGGCGAGCAGTACTTC
TRBJ2-7,many,TRBV4-1,NA,CASSQRTSPSSYEQYF,TGCGCCAGCAGCCAAAGAACTAGTCCCAGCTCCTACGAGCAGTACTTC
TRBJ1-1,many,TRBV29-1,NA,CSGGRVEFAFF,TGCAGCGGAGGCAGGGTAGAGTTCGCTTTCTTT
TRBJ2-7,many,TRBV3-1,NA,CASSLHRDDSYEQYF,TGTGCCAGCAGCCTTCACAGGGACGACTCCTACGAGCAGTACTTC
TRBJ2-5,many,TRBV7-8,NA,CASSRAVWETQYF,TGTGCCAGCAGCCGAGCGGTCTGGGAGACCCAGTACTTC
TRBJ1-1,many,TRBV30,NA,CALSRSRDTEAFF,TGTGCCCTAAGCAGGTCCCGGGACACTGAAGCTTTCTTT
TRBJ1-1,many,TRBV27,NA,CASSLEASSMNTEAFF,TGTGCCAGCAGTTTAGAGGCCTCGAGCATGAACACTGAAGCTTTCTTT
TRBJ1-2,many,TRBV2,NA,CASRTGDGNYGYTF,TGTGCCAGCAGGACGGGCGACGGGAACTATGGCTACACCTTC
TRBJ1-2,NA,TRBV19,NA,CASRYPQGEANYGYTF,TGTGCCAGCCGATACCCTCAGGGAGAAGCTAACTATGGCTACACCTTC
TRBJ1-2,NA,TRBV24-1,NA,CATSDTGPPYGYTF,TGTGCCACCAGTGACACGGGACCGCCCTATGGCTACACCTTC
TRBJ2-2,NA,TRBV2,NA,CASSEIGRRGPGELFF,TGTGCCAGCAGTGAAATCGGACGGAGGGGGCCCGGGGAGCTGTTTTTT
TRBJ2-7,many,TRBV19,TRBD2,CASSMRGLAGVDEQYF,TGTGCCAGTAGTATGAGGGGACTAGCGGGAGTGGACGAGCAGTACTTC
TRBJ2-6,many,TRBV5-1,NA,CASSLGSGANALTF,TGCGCCAGCAGCTTGGGATCTGGGGCCAACGCCCTGACTTTC
TRBJ2-2,NA,TRBV6-1,TRBD1,CASSDQGAVIGELFF,TGTGCCAGCAGTGATCAGGGGGCAGTGATCGGGGAGCTGTTTTTT
TRBJ2-5,many,TRBV18,TRBD1,CASSPTGTEETQYF,TGTGCCAGCTCACCGACCGGGACAGAAGAGACCCAGTACTTC
TRBJ1-5,many,TRBV11-2,NA,CASSYSGTLTYSNQPQHF,TGTGCCAGCAGCTACTCCGGGACACTTACCTATAGCAATCAGCCCCAGCATTTT
TRBJ2-5,many,TRBV10-1,NA,CATQQGDKETQYF,TGCGCCACCCAACAGGGAGATAAAGAGACCCAGTACTTC
TRBJ2-2,many,TRBV4-2,NA,CATSDGLSGELFF,TGTGCCACTTCGGACGGCCTTAGCGGGGAGCTGTTTTTT
TRBJ2-5,NA,TRBV5-6,NA,CASSLVRPYQETQYF,TGTGCCAGCAGCTTGGTTAGACCGTACCAAGAGACCCAGTACTTC
TRBJ2-7,NA,TRBV4-3,NA,CASSQAIAAYEQYF,TGCGCCAGCAGCCAAGCTATAGCGGCCTACGAGCAGTACTTC
TRBJ1-5,many,TRBV28,NA,CASSSGFIQPQHF,TGTGCCAGCAGTTCAGGGTTCATCCAGCCCCAGCATTTT
TRBJ1-1,many,TRBV12-3/TRBV12-4,NA,CASSFGVKAFF,TGTGCCAGCAGTTTCGGGGTGAAGGCTTTCTTT
TRBJ1-5,many,TRBV6-1,TRBD1,CASSAGQGWVGYQPQHF,TGTGCCAGCAGTGCGGGACAGGGCTGGGTCGGGTACCAGCCCCAGCATTTT
TRBJ2-5,NA,TRBV28,TRBD2,CASSSLAGEDQETQYF,TGTGCCAGCAGTTCCTTAGCGGGAGAGGATCAAGAGACCCAGTACTTC